This entry lists 17 T cell receptor beta chains sequenced from one sample in a study of control samples from healthy donors and cancer patients. The data were produced by immunoSEQ multiplex PCR, yet TCRdb's version contains in-frame clones alone and is incomplete. Of some 130,000 clones listed, 93% are singletons. What was sequenced was PBMCs. These receptors were collected from a man aged 45-65 years with head and neck cancer.

The chain has TRBV7-2 and TRBJ1-1, with D unresolved. The CDR3 extends over 12 amino acids. Trimming left V 0 bases short and J 3 bases short, with 2 bases between. CDR1 is SGHTA and CDR2 is FQGNSA in the germline V gene. CDR3 loop: CASSLAYTEAFF. The CDR3 coding sequence is TGTGCCAGCAGCTTAGCCTACACTGAAGCTTTCTTT.

The genes are TRBV19 and TRBJ2-2, with TRBD2 matching over 7 bases. This CDR3 comprises 14 residues. Trimming cost V 6 bases and J 3 bases; bases outside gene matches: 4. CDR1 LNHDA and CDR2 SQIVND come from the germline V gene (reference sequence). The chain's CDR3 is CASRLGGDTGELFF. The CDR3 bases are TGTGCCAGTAGGTTGGGGGGGGACACCGGGGAGCTGTTTTTT.

V and J are TRBV18 and TRBJ2-3; perhaps TRBD2 as D (6 bases). Germline values: CDR1 KGHSH, CDR2 LQKENI. CDR3 length: 14 residues. V was trimmed by 2 bases and J by 4 bases, leaving 10 bases between them. The CDR3 is CASSPSTGADTQYF. Here the CDR3 DNA reads TGTGCCAGCTCACCATCGACGGGGGCAGATACGCAGTATTTT.

The chain carries TRBV30 and TRBJ2-7; possible D gene TRBD2, 6 bases. Germline V gene lookup returns CDR1 GTSNPN and CDR2 SVGIG (reference sequence). The germline V and J ends were trimmed by 2 bases and 2 bases, with 10 bases remaining between them. This CDR3 is built from 13 residues. The CDR3 DNA sequence: TGTGCCTGGAGTATAGCGGTAGCCTACGAGCAGTACTTC. Encoded protein: CAWSIAVAYEQYF.

In this sample, this clone turned up once. The chain carries TRBV5-1 and TRBJ2-6; D remains ambiguous. Germline V CDR1 and CDR2: SGHRS, YFSETQ. The CDR3 is 17 amino acids. V lost 4 bases and J 0 bases, leaving 14 bases between the germline ends. CDR3: CASSGTGPRSGANVLTF. As DNA, the CDR3 is TGCGCCAGCAGCGGAACGGGTCCCCGCTCTGGGGCCAACGTCCTGACTTTC.

V is TRBV4-2 and J is TRBJ1-1, with a weak D call TRBD1 (5 bases). The V end lost 0 bases, the J end lost 4 bases, and 12 bases lay between the germline ends. The CDR3 is 15 amino acids. Germline CDR1 is LGHNA and CDR2 is YNFKEQ. For the CDR3, the DNA is TGTGCCAGCAGCCAAGATAGGATGGGGGGCACTGAAGCTTTCTTT. It translates to CASSQDRMGGTEAFF.

J is TRBJ2-3 and V is TRBV11-2, with D maybe TRBD2 (5 bases). V was pared by 3 bases and J by 0 bases, with 7 bases between. Germline CDR1 and CDR2: SGHAT and FQNNGV. The CDR3 is 14 amino acids. Written as DNA, the CDR3 is TGTGCCAGCAGCTTTGGACTGAGCACAGATACGCAGTATTTT. Translated: CASSFGLSTDTQYF.

The rearrangement uses TRBV6-1 and TRBJ2-7, with TRBD1 matching 7 bases. Germline trimming cut 2 bases from V and 2 bases from J; bases unmatched to any gene: 6. This CDR3 is 15 amino acids long. CDR1 MNHNS and CDR2 SASEGT come from the germline V gene. This chain's CDR3 is CASSERRQGTYEQYF. As DNA, the CDR3 is TGTGCCAGCAGTGAAAGGCGACAGGGAACCTACGAGCAGTACTTC.

The J gene is TRBJ2-7, the V gene TRBV4-3; 8 bases agree with TRBD2. The CDR3 extends over 18 amino acids. After removal of 0 bases from V and 6 bases from J, the junction contained 16 bases not matched to a gene. Germline V gene sequence: CDR1 LGHNA, CDR2 YSLEER. The CDR3 here is CASSQDFGWQGGLAEQYF. The CDR3 nucleotides read TGCGCCAGCAGCCAAGATTTCGGATGGCAGGGAGGACTAGCCGAGCAGTACTTC.

The chain links TRBV30 to TRBJ2-5; 7 bases are shared with TRBD2. The CDR3 runs 13 residues. The V and J ends lost 4 bases and 9 bases, in that order; junction bases with no gene match: 11. Germline V gene sequence: CDR1 GTSNPN, CDR2 SVGIG (reference sequence). CDR3 loop: CAWTSSGTTSQYF. CDR3 bases: TGTGCCTGGACCTCTAGCGGAACTACCTCCCAGTACTTC.

The table lists this clone with a count of one. This sequence joins TRBV5-1 and TRBJ2-7; 7 nucleotides agree with TRBD2. V dropped 4 bases and J dropped 4; count of bases not matched to a gene: 5. The CDR3 is made up of 13 amino acids. In germline, CDR1 is SGHRS, CDR2 YFSETQ. This CDR3 is CASSRGEWYEQYF. Here the CDR3 DNA reads TGCGCCAGCAGCCGGGGGGAATGGTACGAGCAGTACTTC.

This clone appeared a single time. The chain joins TRBV5-1 to TRBJ2-6, with D possibly being TRBD2 (6 bases). The CDR3 contains 15 residues. The V gene's germline CDR1 is SGHRS and CDR2 YFSETQ. Trimming shortened V by 3 bases and J by 2 bases, and 9 bases separated the two germline ends. The CDR3 nucleotides read TGCGCCAGCAGCTCGGGACTTACTGGGGCCAACGTCCTGACTTTC. It translates to CASSSGLTGANVLTF.

The rearrangement uses TRBV7-9 and TRBJ2-7; a weak D match, TRBD1 (6 bases). CDR3 length: 13 residues. Per the germline V gene, CDR1 is SEHNR and CDR2 is FQNEAQ (reference sequence). V lost 4 bases, J lost 7 bases, and 14 bases lay in between. CDR3 bases: TGTGCCAGCAGCTCTGACAGGTTGGGGGAGCAGTACTTC. This gives the protein CASSSDRLGEQYF.

CDR3 nucleotides: TGCGCCAGCAGCTCCGGGACAGGGATTACGAACACTGAAGCTTTCTTT. Protein product: CASSSGTGITNTEAFF. The chain recombines TRBV5-1 with TRBJ1-1; 9 bases align to TRBD1. The germline V gene has CDR1 SGHRS and CDR2 YFSETQ. This CDR3 region has 16 residues. Germline trimming cut 3 bases from V and 1 base from J; bases unmatched to any gene: 7.

This chain connects TRBV28 to TRBJ1-5; D call uncertain. This CDR3 spans 18 amino acids. Germline V lookup: CDR1 MDHEN, CDR2 SYDVKM. The ends were cut back, 5 bases at V and 0 bases at J, with 20 bases in the middle. CDR3 loop: CASSPSFLTLFSNQPQHF. The DNA of the CDR3 is TGTGCCAGCAGTCCCTCGTTCCTAACCCTCTTTAGCAATCAGCCCCAGCATTTT.

The V and J genes are TRBV27 and TRBJ2-7; 9 bases are a match to TRBD1. V lost 6 bases to trimming and J lost 2 bases; unmatched junction nucleotides: 11. The germline V gene encodes CDR1 MNHEY and CDR2 SMNVEV (reference sequence). The CDR3 runs 16 residues. In DNA, the CDR3 is TGTGCCAGCAGAGTCCCGGGACAGGGTGGACCCTACGAGCAGTACTTC. Its protein product is CASRVPGQGGPYEQYF.

The DNA of the CDR3 is TGTGCCATCAGTGAGCGGGACTACAATGAGCAGTTCTTC. Its translation is CAISERDYNEQFF. This sequence joins TRBV10-3 and TRBJ2-1; TRBD2 is a possible D gene (5 bases). Germline values: CDR1 ENHRY, CDR2 SYGVKD. This CDR3 region has 13 residues. Trimming stripped 2 bases from V and 3 bases from J, with 5 bases between.